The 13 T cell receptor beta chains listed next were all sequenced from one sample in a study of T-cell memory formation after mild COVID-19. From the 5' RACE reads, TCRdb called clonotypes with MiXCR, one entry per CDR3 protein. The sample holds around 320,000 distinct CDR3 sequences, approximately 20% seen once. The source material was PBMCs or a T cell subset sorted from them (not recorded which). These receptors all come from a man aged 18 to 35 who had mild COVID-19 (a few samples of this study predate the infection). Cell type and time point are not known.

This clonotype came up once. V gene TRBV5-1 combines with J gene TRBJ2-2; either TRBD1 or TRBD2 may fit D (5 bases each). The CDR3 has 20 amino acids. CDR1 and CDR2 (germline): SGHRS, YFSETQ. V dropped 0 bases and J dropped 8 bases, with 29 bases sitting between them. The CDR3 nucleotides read TGCGCCAGCAGCTTGGGGTATAGGGACCCCGTCGAGTACCGTTCTGGGGAGCTGTTTTTT. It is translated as CASSLGYRDPVEYRSGELFF.

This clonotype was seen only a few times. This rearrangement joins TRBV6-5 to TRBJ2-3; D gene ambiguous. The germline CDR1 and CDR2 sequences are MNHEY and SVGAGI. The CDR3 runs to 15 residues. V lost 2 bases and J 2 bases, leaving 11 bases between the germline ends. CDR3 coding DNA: TGTGCCAGCAGTTACGCCGACCGCTTCACAGATACGCAGTATTTT. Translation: CASSYADRFTDTQYF.

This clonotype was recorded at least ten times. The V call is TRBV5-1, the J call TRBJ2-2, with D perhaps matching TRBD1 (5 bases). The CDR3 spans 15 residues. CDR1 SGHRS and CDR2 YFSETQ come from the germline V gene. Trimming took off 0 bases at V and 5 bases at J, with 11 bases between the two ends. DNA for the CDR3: TGCGCCAGCAGCTTGGCCGACAGCCTTACCGGGGAGCTGTTTTTT. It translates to CASSLADSLTGELFF.

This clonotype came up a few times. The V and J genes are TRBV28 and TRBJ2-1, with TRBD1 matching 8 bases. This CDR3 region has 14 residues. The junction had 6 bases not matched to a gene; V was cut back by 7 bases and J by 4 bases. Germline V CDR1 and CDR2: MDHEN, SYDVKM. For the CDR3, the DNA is TGTGCCAGCACTTGGGACAGGCGATACAATGAGCAGTTCTTC. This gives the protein CASTWDRRYNEQFF.

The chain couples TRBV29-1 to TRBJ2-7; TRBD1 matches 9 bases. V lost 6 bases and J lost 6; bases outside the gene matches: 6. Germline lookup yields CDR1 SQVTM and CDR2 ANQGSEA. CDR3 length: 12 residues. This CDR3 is CSVVRDRAEQYF. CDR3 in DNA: TGCAGCGTAGTCCGGGACAGGGCCGAGCAGTACTTC.

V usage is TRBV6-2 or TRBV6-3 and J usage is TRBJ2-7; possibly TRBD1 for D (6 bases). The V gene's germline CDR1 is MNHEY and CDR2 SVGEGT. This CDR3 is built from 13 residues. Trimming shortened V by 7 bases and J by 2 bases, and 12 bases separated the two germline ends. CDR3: CASNRAAPYEQYF. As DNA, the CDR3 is TGTGCCAGCAACAGGGCCGCACCCTACGAGCAGTACTTC.

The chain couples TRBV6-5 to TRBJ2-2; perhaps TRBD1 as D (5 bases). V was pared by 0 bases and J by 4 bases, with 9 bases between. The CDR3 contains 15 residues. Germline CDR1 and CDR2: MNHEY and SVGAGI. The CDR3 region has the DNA TGTGCCAGCAGTTACTCGATTACAGGCACCGGGGAGCTGTTTTTT. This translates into CASSYSITGTGELFF.

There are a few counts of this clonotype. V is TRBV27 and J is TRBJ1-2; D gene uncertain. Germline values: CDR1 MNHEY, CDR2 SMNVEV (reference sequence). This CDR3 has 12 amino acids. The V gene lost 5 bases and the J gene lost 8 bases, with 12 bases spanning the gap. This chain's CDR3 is CASSPNNAGYTF. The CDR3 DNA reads TGTGCCAGCAGTCCAAACAATGCGGGCTACACCTTC.

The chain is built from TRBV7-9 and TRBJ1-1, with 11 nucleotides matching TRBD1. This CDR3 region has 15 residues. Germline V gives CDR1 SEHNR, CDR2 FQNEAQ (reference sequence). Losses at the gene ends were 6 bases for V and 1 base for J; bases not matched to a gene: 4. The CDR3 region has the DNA TGTGCCAGCAGGTGGACAGGGGGCGCGAACACTGAAGCTTTCTTT. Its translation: CASRWTGGANTEAFF. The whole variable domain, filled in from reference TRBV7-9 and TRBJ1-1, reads DTGVSQNPRHKITKRGQNVTFRCDPISEHNRLYWYRQTLGQGPEFLTYFQNEAQLEKSRLLSDRFSAERPKGSFSTLEIQRTEQGDSAMYLCASRWTGGANTEAFFGQGTRLTVV.

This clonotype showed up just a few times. For the CDR3, the DNA is TGTGCCAGCAGCCGGGACGGCGCCTACGAGCAGTACGTC. Encoded protein: CASSRDGAYEQYV. This rearrangement joins TRBV28 to TRBJ2-7; the D gene could be TRBD1 or TRBD2 (5 bases each). The germline V gene has CDR1 MDHEN and CDR2 SYDVKM. The V end lost 6 bases, the J end lost 2 bases, and 11 bases lay between the germline ends. The CDR3 runs to 13 residues.

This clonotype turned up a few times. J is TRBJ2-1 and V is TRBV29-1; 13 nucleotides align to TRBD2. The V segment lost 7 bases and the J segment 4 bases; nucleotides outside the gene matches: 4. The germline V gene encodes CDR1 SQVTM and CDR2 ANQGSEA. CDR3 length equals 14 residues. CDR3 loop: CSAPGLAGYNEQFF. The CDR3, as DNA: TGCAGCGCCCCGGGACTAGCGGGGTACAATGAGCAGTTCTTC.

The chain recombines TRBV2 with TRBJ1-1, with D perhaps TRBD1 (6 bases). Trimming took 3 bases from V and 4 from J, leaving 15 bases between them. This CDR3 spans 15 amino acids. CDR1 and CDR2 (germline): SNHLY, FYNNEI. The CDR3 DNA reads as TGTGCCAGCAGTGACACGGCTGGGGGCAGCACTGAAGCTTTCTTT. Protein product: CASSDTAGGSTEAFF.

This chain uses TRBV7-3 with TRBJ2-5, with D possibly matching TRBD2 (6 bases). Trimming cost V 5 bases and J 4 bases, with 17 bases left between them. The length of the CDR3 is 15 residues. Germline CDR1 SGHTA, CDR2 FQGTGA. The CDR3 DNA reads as TGTGCCAGCAGCCCGCGGGACTTTGAGGGAGAGACCCAGTACTTC. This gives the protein CASSPRDFEGETQYF.